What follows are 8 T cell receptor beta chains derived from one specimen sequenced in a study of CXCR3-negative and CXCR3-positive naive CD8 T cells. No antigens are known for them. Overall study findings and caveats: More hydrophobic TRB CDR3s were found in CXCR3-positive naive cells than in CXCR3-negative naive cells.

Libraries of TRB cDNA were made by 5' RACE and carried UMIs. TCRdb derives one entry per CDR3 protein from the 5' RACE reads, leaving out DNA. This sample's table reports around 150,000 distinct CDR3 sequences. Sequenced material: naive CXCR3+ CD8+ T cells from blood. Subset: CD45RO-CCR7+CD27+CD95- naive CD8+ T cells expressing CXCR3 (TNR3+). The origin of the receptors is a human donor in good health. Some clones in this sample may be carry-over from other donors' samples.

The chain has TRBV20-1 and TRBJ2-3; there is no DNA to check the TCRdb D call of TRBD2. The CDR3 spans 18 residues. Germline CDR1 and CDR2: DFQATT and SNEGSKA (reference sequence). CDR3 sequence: CSARSSGGARLSTYTQYF.

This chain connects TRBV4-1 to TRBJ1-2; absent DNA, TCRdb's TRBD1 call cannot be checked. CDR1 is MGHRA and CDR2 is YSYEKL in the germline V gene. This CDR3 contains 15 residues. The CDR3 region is CASSQPGQSNYGYTF.

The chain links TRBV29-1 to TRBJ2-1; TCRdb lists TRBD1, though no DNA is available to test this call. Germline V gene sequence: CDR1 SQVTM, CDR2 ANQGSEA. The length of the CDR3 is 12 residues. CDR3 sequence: CSVEYLGPEQFF.

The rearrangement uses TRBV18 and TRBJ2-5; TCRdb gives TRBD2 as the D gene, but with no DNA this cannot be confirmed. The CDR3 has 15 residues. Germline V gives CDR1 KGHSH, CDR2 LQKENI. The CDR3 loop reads CASSPEAKGWETQYF.

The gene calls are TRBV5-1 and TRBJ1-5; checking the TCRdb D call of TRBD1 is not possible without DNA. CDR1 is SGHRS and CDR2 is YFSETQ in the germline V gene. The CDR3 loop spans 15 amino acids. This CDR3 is CASSLQGNSNQPQHF.

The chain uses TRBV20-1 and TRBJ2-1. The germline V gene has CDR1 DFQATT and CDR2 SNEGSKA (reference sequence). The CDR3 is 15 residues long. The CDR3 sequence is CSARDTVLGYNEQFF.

CDR3 in amino acids: CASSYRGLNTEAFF. J is TRBJ1-1 and V is TRBV6-2 or TRBV6-3; TCRdb names TRBD1, which stays unverified in the absence of DNA. The CDR3 is 14 residues long. Germline CDR1 and CDR2: MNHEY and SVGEGT.

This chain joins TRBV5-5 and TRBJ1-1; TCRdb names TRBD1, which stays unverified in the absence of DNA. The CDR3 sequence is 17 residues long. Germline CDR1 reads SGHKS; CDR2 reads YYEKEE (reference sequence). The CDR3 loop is CASTLAGQGLMNTEAFF.